These 16 T cell receptor beta chains came from one sample sequenced in a study of blood T cell repertoires in COVID-19. TCRdb's copy holds only in-frame clones and misses some; the assay was immunoSEQ multiplex PCR. This table holds 180,000 or so clones, approximately 89% found once. Sequences were obtained from peripheral blood. The receptor set was obtained from a woman in her fifties or sixties with acute or convalescent COVID-19.

A few counts support this clone. The chain links TRBV11-2 to TRBJ2-1; D is unresolved. The CDR3 loop spans 11 amino acids. Germline values: CDR1 SGHAT, CDR2 FQNNGV. Trimming left V 4 bases short and J 10 bases short, with 8 bases between. The CDR3 nucleotides are TGTGCCAGCAGCTCTAGTTGGGAGCAGTTCTTC. Its translation: CASSSSWEQFF.

This chain connects TRBV27 to TRBJ1-2, with TRBD1 as a possible D gene (5 bases). Germline V gene sequence: CDR1 MNHEY, CDR2 SMNVEV (reference sequence). The CDR3 spans 13 residues. V was shortened by 6 bases and J by 8 bases, with 16 bases between the two germline ends. This chain's CDR3 is CASRQSREAGYTF. The CDR3 bases are TGTGCCAGCAGACAGTCCAGGGAGGCGGGCTACACCTTC.

As concerns this clone: Relative to the germline gene, one junction end is altered; a read error may explain this. This chain connects TRBV7-7 to TRBJ2-5, with 7 bases fitting TRBD2. The CDR3 is 17 residues long. Germline V gene lookup returns CDR1 SSHAT and CDR2 FNYEAQ (reference sequence). The CDR3: CASSRGVTITFQETQYF. The CDR3, as DNA: TGTGCTAGCAGCCGGGGGGTTACTATCACCTTCCAAGAGACCCAGTACTTC.

This clone appeared a single time. The chain is built from TRBV5-1 and TRBJ2-7; a weak D match, TRBD2 (6 bases). The CDR3 loop spans 15 amino acids. Germline CDR1 reads SGHRS; CDR2 reads YFSETQ. Trimming removed 4 bases at V and 0 bases at J, with 14 bases between. CDR3 amino acids: CASSPPQGLSYEQYF. The CDR3, as DNA: TGCGCCAGCAGCCCGCCTCAGGGACTCTCCTACGAGCAGTACTTC. The variable domain in full, with the rest retrieved from reference TRBV5-1 and TRBJ2-7, is KAGVTQTPRYLIKTRGQQVTLSCSPISGHRSVSWYQQTPGQGLQFLFEYFSETQRNKGNFPGRFSGRQFSNSRSEMNVSTLELGDSALYLCASSPPQGLSYEQYFGPGTRLTVT.

V is TRBV11-3 and J is TRBJ1-2, with 9 bases identical to TRBD1. Trimming cost V 5 bases and J 5 bases; bases outside gene matches: 15. The germline CDR1 and CDR2 sequences are SGHNT and YENEEA. The CDR3 spans 17 residues. CDR3 in amino acids: CASSQGSPGQGAYGYTF. CDR3 nucleotides: TGTGCCAGCAGCCAGGGGTCCCCGGGACAGGGCGCTTATGGCTACACCTTC.

The chain uses TRBV6-5 and TRBJ1-5, with no clear D. The CDR3 totals 12 residues. Trimming removed 5 bases from V and 5 bases from J, with 7 bases in between. Germline CDR1 MNHEY, CDR2 SVGAGI. The DNA of the CDR3 is TGTGCCAGCAGTCCCTATGATCAGCCCCAGCATTTT. Its translation: CASSPYDQPQHF.

V is TRBV9 and J is TRBJ1-3, with D perhaps TRBD1 (6 bases). Germline V CDR1 and CDR2: SGDLS, YYNGEE. The CDR3 totals 15 residues. V was pared by 0 bases and J by 4 bases, with 11 bases between. CDR3: CASSVGDRTGNTIYF. CDR3 in DNA: TGTGCCAGCAGCGTAGGAGACAGGACGGGAAACACCATATATTTT. The complete variable domain, with remaining parts taken from reference TRBV9 and TRBJ1-3, reads DSGVTQTPKHLITATGQRVTLRCSPRSGDLSVYWYQQSLDQGLQFLIQYYNGEERAKGNILERFSAQQFPDLHSELNLSSLELGDSALYFCASSVGDRTGNTIYFGEGSWLTVV.

This clone was seen only once. The rearrangement joins TRBV12-5 to TRBJ2-7; no reliable D call. Trimming removed 2 bases at V and 4 bases at J, with 6 bases between. CDR1 is LGHNT, CDR2 FRNRAP, per germline. CDR3 size: 12 residues. The CDR3 protein is CASGLNQYEQYF. In nucleotides, the CDR3 is TGTGCTAGTGGTTTGAACCAGTACGAGCAGTACTTC.

This clone occurred once. The CDR3 here is CSVGVRGGQFF. The CDR3 DNA follows: TGCAGCGTTGGGGTAAGGGGAGGGCAGTTCTTC. This chain connects TRBV29-1 to TRBJ2-1; perhaps TRBD2 as D (6 bases). The germline gives CDR1 SQVTM, CDR2 ANQGSEA. Trimming took off 4 bases at V and 12 bases at J, with 13 bases between the two ends. The CDR3 is 11 amino acids.

The V call is TRBV6-5, the J call TRBJ2-7; weak D call: TRBD2 (6 bases). From germline, CDR1 is MNHEY and CDR2 SVGAGI. The CDR3 has 13 amino acids. V was trimmed by 9 bases and J by 2 bases, leaving 14 bases between them. The CDR3 coding sequence is TGTGCCAGTAAGGAGGGACCAACCTACGAGCAGTACTTC. This encodes CASKEGPTYEQYF.

This chain links TRBV3-1 (or the pseudogene TRBV3-2) with TRBJ1-5; D is possibly TRBD1 (5 bases). Between the trimmed V and J ends, which lost 1 base and 2 bases, there was a span of 12 bases. CDR3 length: 16 residues. Germline V CDR1 and CDR2: LGHDT, YNNKEL (reference sequence). In DNA form, the CDR3 reads TGTGCCAGCAGCCAAGGCAGGGCCGCTGGCAATCAGCCCCAGCATTTT. Protein: CASSQGRAAGNQPQHF.

This clone was picked up one time. The rearrangement joins TRBV28 to TRBJ2-1; a possible D gene is TRBD2 (5 bases). The CDR3 spans 20 residues. CDR1 is MDHEN, CDR2 SYDVKM, per germline. The germline V and J ends were trimmed by 2 bases and 1 base, with 24 bases remaining between them. This CDR3 reads CASSLNLVGEKGLSYNEQFF. CDR3 coding DNA: TGTGCCAGCAGTTTAAATCTCGTGGGAGAAAAAGGTTTGTCCTACAATGAGCAGTTCTTC.

This sequence joins TRBV7-3 and TRBJ2-2; 7 positions match TRBD1. CDR3 length equals 15 residues. V lost 5 bases to trimming and J lost 2 bases; unmatched junction nucleotides: 5. The germline V gene has CDR1 SGHTA and CDR2 FQGTGA. As DNA, the CDR3 is TGTGCCAGCAGCCATCGACAGGGCAACACCGGGGAGCTGTTTTTT. This gives the protein CASSHRQGNTGELFF.

This chain links TRBV30 with TRBJ1-2; TRBD1 is a possible D gene (6 bases). Trimming stripped 5 bases from V and 4 bases from J, with 14 bases between. Germline V CDR1 and CDR2: GTSNPN, SVGIG (reference sequence). The CDR3 consists of 13 residues. Here the CDR3 reads CAWLPRGIYGYTF. CDR3 nucleotide sequence: TGTGCCTGGCTACCCAGGGGTATCTATGGCTACACCTTC.

Only one count was recorded for this clone. The gene calls are TRBV10-3 and TRBJ2-1; D possibly corresponds to TRBD2 (7 bases). Germline CDR1 and CDR2: ENHRY and SYGVKD. Trimming stripped 10 bases from V and 7 bases from J, with 20 bases between. The CDR3 has 14 residues. The CDR3 spells CATTTDGGRNEQFF. For the CDR3, the DNA is TGTGCCACCACTACCGACGGGGGGCGGAATGAGCAGTTCTTC.

This chain uses TRBV7-9 with TRBJ1-1; TRBD1 agrees at 9 bases. The CDR3 covers 15 residues. The ends lost 6 bases at V and 4 bases at J; junction bases unmatched: 9. CDR1 SEHNR and CDR2 FQNEAQ come from the germline V gene (reference sequence). CDR3 residues: CASRTGQGTGTEAFF. The CDR3 bases are TGTGCCAGCAGGACCGGACAGGGGACCGGCACTGAAGCTTTCTTT.